Given below is one T cell receptor (beta chain) in context. This clone's antigen is unknown. There are no base qualities to consult, and no much larger clone falls within one base. This sample stems from a study of human T cells and chemical hapten exposure (dated by TCRdb to about 2021). Describing the broader study: For sensitization, 2% DPC in acetone was applied to a roughly 2 cm by roughly 2 cm area of upper inner arm skin. Most of the patients in the cohort were female, and the cohort covered alopecia areata with under or over 50% scalp involvement, alopecia totalis and alopecia universalis. Blood for TCR sequencing was provided by twenty-nine alopecia patients at one to four time points (pre-sensitization, 2, 6 and 24 weeks). Blood was sampled from patients pre-sensitization (week 0) and at 2, 6 and about 24 weeks after DPC sensitization. Patch testing was done on the upper back using Finn chambers containing 0.01% DPC, and results were scored after 6 days according to International Contact Dermatitis Research Group standards. Peripheral blood TCR repertoire changes were tracked in vivo in alopecia patients during primary and secondary sensitization to the hapten diphenylcyclopropenone (DPC). Libraries were pooled for sequencing, and variation in per-sample TCR yields was attributed mainly to small differences in library volumes within the pool. Throughout the roughly 23-week study period, patients were also given weekly therapeutic DPC doses on the scalp. Broader findings and caveats from the paper: Repeated subsampling changed both the strength of the expansion versus patch-test correlation and the threshold at which the correlation became significant. DPC sensitization did not change how many TCRs were above 1 in 1000 frequency, and no evidence was found of alterations in global repertoire structure. Because every patient had alopecia, a presumed autoimmune disease, the patients' immune response might differ from that of healthy individuals. Patch test score was positively correlated with the number of PT1 expanded TCRs, with significance at thresholds 8, 16 and 32 but not at 4. Compared with pre-sensitization or healthy control sets, expanded TCRs formed significantly more large CDR3 similarity clusters, which is consistent with antigen-driven responses.

Receptors were amplified or captured by RACE. Sequencing used a NextSeq 500. Library preparation attached unique molecular identifiers to individual cDNA molecules for quantitative, reproducible TCR counting. From each blood RNA sample, both TCR alpha and TCR beta chains were sequenced. The study's processing was this. Samples had a median of roughly 91,000 TCRs, with a range from 23,224 to 690,600. The Decombinator software suite was used to annotate V, J and CDR3 in the TCR reads. To make PS versus PT1 abundance plots, every sample was subsampled to the same number of TCRs (28,000). Expanded TCRs were defined as absent before sensitization and observed at least eight times at the 2-week time point. TCRdb applied fastp at Q25 and MiXCR to the public reads, then kept only in-frame beta chains. Rows merge per CDR3 protein into single entries with the most common DNA and genes. The V and J calls were not made by the authors but by TCRdb's processing. The sample data list more than 90,000 distinct CDR3 sequences, and roughly 10% of these were observed just once. The top ten clones comprise approximately 3.3% of the sample.

From the cysteine up to the phenylalanine, the CDR3 has a length of 16 residues. The only DNA kept is the CDR3, 48 bases in frame from the first base. V lost 0 bases and J lost 6 bases, and the count of bases not matched to a germline gene is 6. Via the germline V gene, CDR1 is MGHRA and CDR2 YSYEKL. Explained via the paper, the time point label denotes: patch test 2, 6 weeks after DPC sensitization. The treatment or condition label here, explained by the study, means: therapeutic diphenylcyclopropenone sensitization with weekly scalp DPC. Blood at each patch-test visit was drawn before the patch test was applied. To be eligible, patients had to be aged 18 to 70, diagnosed with alopecia and judged suitable for DPC therapy, while pregnant patients were excluded. Total RNA was extracted from unfractionated whole blood that had been collected in Tempus Blood RNA tubes.

The source is a woman aged 40 to 50 with alopecia areata. Some clones in this sample may be carry-over from other donors' samples. The sample was whole blood, taken in connection with sensitization to the hapten diphenylcyclopropenone (DPC). The chain employs TRBV4-1 and TRBJ2-5, with 11 junctional bases fitting TRBD2. CDR3 protein: CASSQDTSGGGKTQYF. The DNA sequence is as follows: TGCGCCAGCAGCCAAGACACTAGCGGGGGCGGAAAGACCCAGTACTTC.